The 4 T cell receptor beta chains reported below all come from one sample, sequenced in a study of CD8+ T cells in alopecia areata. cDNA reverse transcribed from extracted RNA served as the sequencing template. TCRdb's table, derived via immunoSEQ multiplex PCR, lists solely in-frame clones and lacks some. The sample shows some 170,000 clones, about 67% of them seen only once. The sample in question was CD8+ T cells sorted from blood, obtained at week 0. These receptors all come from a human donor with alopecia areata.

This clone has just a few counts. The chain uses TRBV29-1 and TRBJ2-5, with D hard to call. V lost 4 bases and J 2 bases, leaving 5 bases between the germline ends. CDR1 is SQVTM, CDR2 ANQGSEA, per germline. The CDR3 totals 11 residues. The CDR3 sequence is CSVVHQETQYF. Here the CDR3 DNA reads TGCAGCGTTGTCCATCAAGAGACCCAGTACTTC.

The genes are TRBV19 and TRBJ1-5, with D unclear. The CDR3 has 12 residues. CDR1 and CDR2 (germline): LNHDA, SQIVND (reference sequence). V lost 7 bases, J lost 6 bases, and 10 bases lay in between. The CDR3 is CASTRGLQPQHF. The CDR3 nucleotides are TGTGCCAGTACACGCGGGCTTCAGCCCCAGCATTTT. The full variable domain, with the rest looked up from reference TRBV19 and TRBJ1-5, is DGGITQSPKYLFRKEGQNVTLSCEQNLNHDAMYWYRQDPGQGLRLIYYSQIVNDFQKGDIAEGYSVSREKKESFPLTVTSAQKNPTAFYLCASTRGLQPQHFGDGTRLSIL.

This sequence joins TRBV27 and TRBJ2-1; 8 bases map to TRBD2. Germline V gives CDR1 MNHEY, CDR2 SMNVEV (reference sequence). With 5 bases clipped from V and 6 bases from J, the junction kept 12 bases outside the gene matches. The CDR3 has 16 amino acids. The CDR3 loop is CASSERGAGATNEQFF. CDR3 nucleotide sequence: TGTGCCAGCAGTGAGCGGGGAGCGGGGGCAACCAATGAGCAGTTCTTC.

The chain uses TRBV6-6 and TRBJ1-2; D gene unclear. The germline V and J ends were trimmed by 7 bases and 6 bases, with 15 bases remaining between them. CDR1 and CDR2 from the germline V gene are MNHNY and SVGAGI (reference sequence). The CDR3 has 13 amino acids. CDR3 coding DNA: TGTGCCAGCACTACGGCGGGTCAGGATGGCTACACCTTC. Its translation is CASTTAGQDGYTF.